This T cell receptor (beta chain) was sequenced during a study of T-cell memory formation after mild COVID-19. TCRdb reprocessed the 5' RACE reads with MiXCR, giving one entry per CDR3 protein. The table records over 400,000 distinct CDR3 sequences, about 25% of them present only once. The V end lost 4 bases, the J end lost 1 base, and 10 bases lay between the germline ends. The CDR3 length is 14 residues. The receptor's source is an adult woman who had mild COVID-19 (a few samples of this study predate the infection). Cell type and time point are not known. This chain connects TRBV12-3 or TRBV12-4 to TRBJ1-2, with TRBD1 as a possible D gene (5 bases). Sequenced material: PBMCs or a T cell subset sorted from them (not recorded which). The CDR3 DNA follows: TGTGCCAGCAGTTCCACGACAGATAACTATGGCTACACCTTC. Protein: CASSSTTDNYGYTF.